This TCR beta chain was captured by sequencing in a study of shared clonotypes between healthy human individuals. As for the study in general: Researchers assigned three CD4 naive, three CD4 memory, two CD8 naive and one CD8 memory plate to each donor.

Sequenced by immunoSEQ multiplex PCR; TCRdb stores in-frame clones only, minus some. The sample contains 850,000 to 1,200,000 clones, about three quarters of which appear only once. Trimming shortened V by 1 base and J by 3 bases, and 11 bases separated the two germline ends. The CDR3 runs 14 residues. From germline, CDR1 is SGHRS and CDR2 YFSETQ. The origin of this receptor is a man between 18 and 29 years old in good health. Sequences were obtained from memory CD4+ T cells sorted from blood. Documented subset: CD45RA-negative fraction. The chain has TRBV5-1 and TRBJ2-7; the D is unclear. The CDR3 DNA is TGCGCCAGCAGCTTGTCCTCTTCCGGCTACGAGCAGTACTTC. Its translation is CASSLSSSGYEQYF.